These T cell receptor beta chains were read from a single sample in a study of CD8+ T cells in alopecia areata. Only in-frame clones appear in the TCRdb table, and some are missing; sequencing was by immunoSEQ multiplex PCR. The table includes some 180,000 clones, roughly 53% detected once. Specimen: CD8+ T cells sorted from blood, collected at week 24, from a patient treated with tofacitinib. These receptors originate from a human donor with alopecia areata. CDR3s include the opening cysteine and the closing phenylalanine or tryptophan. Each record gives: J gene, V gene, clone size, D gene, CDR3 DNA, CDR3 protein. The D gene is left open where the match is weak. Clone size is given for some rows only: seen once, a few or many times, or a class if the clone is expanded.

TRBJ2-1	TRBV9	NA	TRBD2	TGTGCCAGCTCCAACGAGGGACTACAAGATGAGCAGTTCTTC	CASSNEGLQDEQFF
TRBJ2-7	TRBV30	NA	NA	TGTGCCTGGAGTGTAGGTAGGGAGCAGTACTTC	CAWSVGREQYF
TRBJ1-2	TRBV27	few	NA	TGTGCCAGCAGCCCATCGTGGGGGGCCGCGGCCTATGGCTACACCTTC	CASSPSWGAAAYGYTF
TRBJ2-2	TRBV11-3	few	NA	TGTGCCAGCAGCTCCAGGACCGACAGACCGAACACCGGGGAGCTGTTTTTT	CASSSRTDRPNTGELFF
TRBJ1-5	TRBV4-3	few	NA	TGCGCCAGCAGCCAAGATCCCAGTAGCAATCAGCCCCAGCATTTT	CASSQDPSSNQPQHF
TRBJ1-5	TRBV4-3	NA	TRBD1	TGCGCCAGCAGCCAAGATTTAGGACAGGGGAGTAGGTCTTGGCAGCCCCAGCATTTT	CASSQDLGQGSRSWQPQHF
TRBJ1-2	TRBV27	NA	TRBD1	TGTGCCAGCAGTGAGTCAGGGGGCTGGAACTATGGCTACACCTTC	CASSESGGWNYGYTF
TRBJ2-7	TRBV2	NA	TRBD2	TGTGCCAGCAGGGGACAACCGGGACTAGCCTACGAGCAGTACTTC	CASRGQPGLAYEQYF
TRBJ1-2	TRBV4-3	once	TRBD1	TGCGCCAGCAGCCAAGATCTGACAGGGTATGGCTACACCTTC	CASSQDLTGYGYTF
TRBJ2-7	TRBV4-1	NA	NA	TGCGCCAGCAGCCAACAGACGGGGAGCTCCTACGAGCAGTACTTC	CASSQQTGSSYEQYF
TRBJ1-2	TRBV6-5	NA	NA	TGTGCCAGCAGCCGGGACGATCAGGAGTATGGCTACACCTTC	CASSRDDQEYGYTF
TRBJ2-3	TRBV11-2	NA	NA	TGTGCCAGCAGCTCCTCCCCCGGACCCACAGATACGCAGTATTTT	CASSSSPGPTDTQYF
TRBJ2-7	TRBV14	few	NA	TGTGCCAGCAGCCAAGTTACGGGCCCTAGCTCCTACGAGCAGTACTTC	CASSQVTGPSSYEQYF
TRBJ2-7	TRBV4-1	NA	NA	TGCGCCAGCAGCCCCGACAGATCCTACGAGCAGTACTTC	CASSPDRSYEQYF
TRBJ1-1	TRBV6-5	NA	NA	TGTGCCAGCAGTCCTCGGGGTTCCAACACTGAAGCTTTCTTT	CASSPRGSNTEAFF
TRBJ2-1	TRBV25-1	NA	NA	TGTGCCAGCAGCTCTGGTCACGGTCCAAGGATTGGTGAGCAGTTCTTC	CASSSGHGPRIGEQFF
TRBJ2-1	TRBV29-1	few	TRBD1	TGCAGCGTCCCGGGACAGGGGGTCTATGAGCAGTTCTTC	CSVPGQGVYEQFF
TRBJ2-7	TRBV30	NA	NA	TGTGCCTGGAGTGTCGGACCCTACGAGCAGTACTTC	CAWSVGPYEQYF
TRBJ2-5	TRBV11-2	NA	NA	TGTGCCAGCAGCCGTCGGTCCCAAGAGACCCAGTACTTC	CASSRRSQETQYF
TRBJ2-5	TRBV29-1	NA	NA	TGCAGCGTTGCCGGGACAAGAAATCAAGAGACCCAGTACTTC	CSVAGTRNQETQYF
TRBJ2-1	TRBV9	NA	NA	TGTGCCAGCAGCACCCAGACAGGAGCCTACAATGAGCAGTTCTTC	CASSTQTGAYNEQFF
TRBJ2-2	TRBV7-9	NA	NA	TGTGCCAGCAGCCATTCCACCGGGGAGCTGTTTTTT	CASSHSTGELFF
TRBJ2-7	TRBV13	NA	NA	TGTGCCAGCAGCTTAGGGGACTCAGCCTACGAGCAGTACTTC	CASSLGDSAYEQYF
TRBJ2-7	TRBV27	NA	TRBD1	TGTGCCAGCAGTCCTAGACAGGGCGGACCCTACGAGCAGTACTTC	CASSPRQGGPYEQYF
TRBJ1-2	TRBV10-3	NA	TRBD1	TGTGCCATCAGTGAGCCGTCGACAGGGGTCGGCTACACCTTC	CAISEPSTGVGYTF
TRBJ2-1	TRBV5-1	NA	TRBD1	TGCGCCAGCAGGGAAACAGGGGGCAATGAGCAGTTCTTC	CASRETGGNEQFF
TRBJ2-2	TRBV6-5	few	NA	TGTGCCAGCAGTTACGCCGGGGCCGGGGAGCTGTTTTTT	CASSYAGAGELFF
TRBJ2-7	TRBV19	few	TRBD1	TGTGCCAGTAGTGACCGGGACAGGGGCAGTTACGAGCAGTACTTC	CASSDRDRGSYEQYF
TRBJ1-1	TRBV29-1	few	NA	TGCAGCGTCGAGGGGGGGAAGAACACTGAAGCTTTCTTT	CSVEGGKNTEAFF
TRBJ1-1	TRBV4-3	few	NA	TGCGCCAGCAGCCAAGATAAGGGGCTGAGGACTGAAGCTTTCTTT	CASSQDKGLRTEAFF
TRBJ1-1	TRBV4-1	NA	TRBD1	TGCGCCAGCAGCCTACAGGGGACTGAAGCTTTCTTT	CASSLQGTEAFF
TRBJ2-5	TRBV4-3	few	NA	TGCGCCAGCAGCCCAGAAGTCGGGGAGGAGACCCAGTACTTC	CASSPEVGEETQYF
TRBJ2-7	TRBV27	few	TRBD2	TGTGCCAGCAGTTCAGAGGGAGGGTACGAGCAGTACTTC	CASSSEGGYEQYF
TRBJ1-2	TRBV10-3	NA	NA	TGTGCCATCAGTGAGCCCGGGACGGCGGATGGCTACACCTTC	CAISEPGTADGYTF
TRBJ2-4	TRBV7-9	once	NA	TGTGCCAGCAGCTTAGAACAGCTAGAGCTTCAGTACTTC	CASSLEQLELQYF
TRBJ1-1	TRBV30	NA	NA	TGTGCCTTCGCCTTTTCGACCTTGAACACTGAAGCTTTCTTT	CAFAFSTLNTEAFF
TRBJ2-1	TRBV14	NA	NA	TGTGCCAGCAGCCAGCTAGCGTTCGATGAGCAGTTCTTC	CASSQLAFDEQFF
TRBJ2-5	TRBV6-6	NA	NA	TGTGCCAGCAGTTATGTTAACCAAGAGACCCAGTACTTC	CASSYVNQETQYF
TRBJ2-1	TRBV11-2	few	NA	TGTGCCAGCAGCTTAGATCCGGACATCTCCTACAATGAGCAGTTCTTC	CASSLDPDISYNEQFF
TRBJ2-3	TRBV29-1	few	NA	TGCAGCGTTGTGGGCACAGATACGCAGTATTTT	CSVVGTDTQYF
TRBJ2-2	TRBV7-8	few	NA	TGTGCCAGCAGCTCCCGGAACACCGGGGAGCTGTTTTTT	CASSSRNTGELFF
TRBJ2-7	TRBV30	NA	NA	TGTGCCTGGAGACAGGGTTCGGCCTACGAGCAGTACTTC	CAWRQGSAYEQYF
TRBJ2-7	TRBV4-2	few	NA	TGTGCCAGCAGCCAAGGTGGTCGGTGGCTCTTC	CASSQGGRWLF